The present entry profiles one T cell receptor (beta chain) with its context. Its antigen remains unknown. J lost 4 bases, V lost 6 bases, and 9 bases had no gene match. CDR3 length: 17 amino acids. Germline loops: CDR1 MDHEN, CDR2 SYDVKM. Only in-frame clones appear in the TCRdb table, and some are missing; sequencing was by immunoSEQ multiplex PCR. The table includes 25,000 to 35,000 clones, approximately 88% detected once. This entry comes from a study of T cells in localized non-small cell lung cancer. General study points: The study found T cell clonality highest in uninvolved adjacent lung, above tumor. Because researchers sequenced only one region of the tumor, heterogeneity is still possible. Longer overall survival was linked to higher blood T cell density. Adjacent lung held a median roughly 60 of the top 100 tumor clones.

This clonotype was obtained from a female donor at least 60 years old with stage I lung adenocarcinoma. The chain carries TRBV28 and TRBJ2-3; 14 bases align to TRBD2. Specimen: peripheral blood, collected before any cancer treatment. CDR3 sequence reads: CASRTPGLAGAADTQYF. The CDR3 coding sequence is TGTGCCAGCAGGACTCCGGGACTAGCGGGAGCGGCAGATACGCAGTATTTT. The full variable domain, with the rest looked up from reference TRBV28 and TRBJ2-3, is DVKVTQSSRYLVKRTGEKVFLECVQDMDHENMFWYRQDPGLGLRLIYFSYDVKMKEKGDIPEGYSVSREKKERFSLILESASTNQTSMYLCASRTPGLAGAADTQYFGPGTRLTVL.